This T cell receptor beta chain was captured in a study of T cell responses to AZD1222 COVID-19 vaccine. Per the germline V gene, CDR1 is SGHVS and CDR2 is FQNEAQ. V lost 2 bases to trimming and J lost 5 bases, with 13 bases between them. There are 15 residues in the CDR3. Generated by immunoSEQ multiplex PCR, the TCRdb table keeps only in-frame clones and is missing some. The data hold about 180,000 clones, with around 89% observed a single time. The sequence was collected from an adult in good health. This chain joins TRBV7-8 and TRBJ1-5, with D possibly being TRBD1 (6 bases). Sequencing was performed on peripheral blood, taken on day 0 of AZD1222 vaccination. CDR3 DNA sequence: TGTGCCAGCAGCTTAATGCTGGCAGGGGATCAGCCCCAGCATTTT. Amino acids: CASSLMLAGDQPQHF.